These 28 T cell receptor beta chains came from one sample sequenced in a study of shared clonotypes between healthy human individuals (TCRdb year 2020). The library relied on the immunoSEQ multiplex PCR assay. Held by TCRdb, this immuneACCESS table contains in-frame sequences only and omits some clones. Under half of the omission traces to an unresolved V gene where checked; the cause of the rest is unknown. Here the sample has around 620,000 clones; roughly 96% occur a single time. The top ten clonotypes cover 0.11% of the sample. CD8 naive samples were obtained by positive selection for CCR7 among CD45RO-negative cells, yielding a CD45RA+CCR7+ population from which TemRA cells were excluded. The sample was naive CD8+ T cells sorted from blood. The intended sense of this specimen's cell subset or site label: CD45RA+CCR7+. The receptors were sampled from a woman in her thirties in good health.

V gene TRBV4-1 combines with J gene TRBJ1-1; the D gene is possibly TRBD1 (5 bases). From germline, CDR1 is MGHRA and CDR2 YSYEKL. V was shortened by 0 bases and J by 0 bases, with 8 bases between the two germline ends. This CDR3 contains 15 residues. The CDR3 nucleotides are TGCGCCAGCAGCCAAGATGGGGCAGTGAACACTGAAGCTTTCTTT. This gives the protein CASSQDGAVNTEAFF.

This clone was detected only once. This chain links TRBV13 with TRBJ1-2, with D possibly TRBD1 on 5 matching bases. Germline CDR1 is PRHDT and CDR2 is FYEKMQ (reference sequence). V was cut by 4 bases and J by 7 bases, with 19 bases left in between. The CDR3 totals 15 residues. CDR3 protein: CASSSWDGDGGGYTF. Here the CDR3 DNA reads TGTGCCAGCAGCTCGTGGGACGGCGATGGTGGTGGCTACACCTTC.

The chain uses TRBV28 and TRBJ2-2; maybe TRBD1 (5 bases). CDR1 is MDHEN and CDR2 is SYDVKM in the germline V gene. This CDR3 contains 16 residues. V shed 2 bases and J shed 0 bases, with 10 bases lying between them. The CDR3 DNA reads TGTGCCAGCAGTTTAGGCTTAGGGGCGAACACCGGGGAGCTGTTTTTT. This codes for CASSLGLGANTGELFF.

V is TRBV27 and J is TRBJ2-3; 8 positions agree with TRBD1. The CDR3 covers 14 residues. Germline V gene sequence: CDR1 MNHEY, CDR2 SMNVEV (reference sequence). V dropped 3 bases and J dropped 6; count of bases not matched to a gene: 5. CDR3 in DNA: TGTGCCAGCAGTTTGGACAGGGTGGGGGATACGCAGTATTTT. Its translation: CASSLDRVGDTQYF.

V and J are TRBV7-9 and TRBJ2-1; tentative D call: TRBD2 (5 bases). From germline, CDR1 is SEHNR and CDR2 FQNEAQ (reference sequence). The CDR3 extends over 12 amino acids. V lost 3 bases to trimming and J lost 9 bases, with 9 bases between them. CDR3 region: CASSFEGVEQFF. CDR3 DNA sequence: TGTGCCAGCAGCTTCGAGGGAGTTGAGCAGTTCTTC.

For the CDR3, the DNA is TGTGCCAGCACCCCATCATGGGAGAGGGAGACCCAGTACTTC. It yields the protein CASTPSWERETQYF. This chain connects TRBV7-9 to TRBJ2-5; a possible D gene is TRBD2 (5 bases). Germline V gives CDR1 SEHNR, CDR2 FQNEAQ (reference sequence). Trimming removed 7 bases from V and 5 bases from J, with 17 bases in between. The CDR3 contains 14 residues.

The chain employs TRBV25-1 and TRBJ1-1, with D perhaps TRBD1 (5 bases). The CDR3 extends over 15 amino acids. Trimming took off 4 bases at V and 4 bases at J, with 16 bases between the two ends. Germline lookup yields CDR1 MGHDK and CDR2 SYGVNS. The CDR3 DNA is TGTGCCAGCAGTGTCTGGACATACACGGGCACTGAAGCTTTCTTT. Amino acid sequence: CASSVWTYTGTEAFF.

The rearrangement links TRBV29-1 to TRBJ2-5; 9 nucleotides line up with TRBD1. CDR1 is SQVTM and CDR2 is ANQGSEA in the germline V gene. CDR3 length equals 11 residues. The trim removed 7 bases at V and 3 bases at J, leaving 0 bases unmatched. CDR3 amino acids: CSGQGEETQYF. The CDR3 DNA sequence: TGCAGCGGACAGGGGGAAGAGACCCAGTACTTC.

V is TRBV27 and J is TRBJ1-3; D ambiguous. CDR1 and CDR2 from the germline V gene are MNHEY and SMNVEV (reference sequence). CDR3 length: 15 residues. Trimming removed 0 bases from V and 0 bases from J, with 6 bases in between. This CDR3 is CASSLSYTSGNTIYF. The CDR3 DNA sequence: TGTGCCAGCAGTTTATCGTACACCTCTGGAAACACCATATATTTT.

J is TRBJ2-5 and V is TRBV9, with D perhaps matching TRBD2 (7 bases). With 0 bases removed from V and 3 bases from J, the gap between germline ends came to 12 bases. The germline CDR1 and CDR2 sequences are SGDLS and YYNGEE. The CDR3 runs to 15 residues. CDR3 in amino acids: CASSVVGEGEETQYF. The DNA for the CDR3 is TGTGCCAGCAGCGTAGTGGGGGAGGGGGAAGAGACCCAGTACTTC.

CDR3 DNA: TGTGCCAGCAGTCCCCGGGGCATGCCTGGTGAAAAACTGTTTTTT. This translates into CASSPRGMPGEKLFF. The genes are TRBV27 and TRBJ1-4; tentatively, D is TRBD1 (5 bases). Germline V gene lookup returns CDR1 MNHEY and CDR2 SMNVEV (reference sequence). CDR3 length equals 15 residues. Trimming removed 5 bases from V and 7 bases from J, with 17 bases in between.

This rearrangement joins TRBV5-3 to TRBJ1-5, with D maybe TRBD1 (5 bases). TRBV5-3 is an ORF; its function is uncertain. This CDR3 spans 15 amino acids. V was clipped by 8 bases and J by 0 bases, with 15 bases between them. The CDR3 protein is CASSTGTDSNQPQHF. The CDR3 nucleotides read TGTGCCAGCAGCACCGGGACCGATAGCAATCAGCCCCAGCATTTT.

The rearrangement joins TRBV5-6 to TRBJ1-1; TRBD1 agrees at 7 bases. CDR3 length: 15 amino acids. Germline CDR1 reads SGHDT; CDR2 reads YYEEEE. Trimming at V came to 3 bases and at J to 5 bases, leaving 10 bases not matched to a gene. This CDR3 reads CASSSMTGRLTEAFF. CDR3 in DNA: TGTGCCAGCAGCTCGATGACAGGGCGCTTGACTGAAGCTTTCTTT.

This chain links TRBV6-6 with TRBJ1-2; D is undetermined. Per the germline V gene, CDR1 is MNHNY and CDR2 is SVGAGI (reference sequence). The CDR3 is 13 residues long. V lost 0 bases and J 8 bases, leaving 10 bases between the germline ends. The CDR3 region has the DNA TGTGCCAGCAGTTACTCGAACCTTGAGGGCTACACCTTC. Protein: CASSYSNLEGYTF.

The chain couples TRBV9 to TRBJ2-7; 8 bases align to TRBD1. The CDR3 has 14 amino acids. Germline CDR1 and CDR2: SGDLS and YYNGEE. V dropped 3 bases and J dropped 3; count of bases not matched to a gene: 5. CDR3 sequence (DNA): TGTGCCAGCAGCGAGGGGGACAGGTACTACGAGCAGTACTTC. Protein: CASSEGDRYYEQYF.

In nucleotides, the CDR3 is TGTGCCACCGCGCCCGGGACTAGCTTTTCTGGGGAGCTGTTTTTT. It yields the protein CATAPGTSFSGELFF. The chain combines TRBV9 with TRBJ2-2, with 9 nucleotides matching TRBD2. Unmatched junction bases numbered 14, after V lost 9 bases and J lost 8 bases. This CDR3 region has 15 residues. Germline CDR1 reads SGDLS; CDR2 reads YYNGEE.

The chain carries TRBV7-6 and TRBJ2-3; 10 positions agree with TRBD2. CDR1 and CDR2 from the germline V gene are SGHVS and FNYEAQ. The CDR3 spans 16 residues. Trimming at V came to 2 bases and at J to 5 bases, leaving 7 bases not matched to a gene. In DNA, the CDR3 is TGTGCCAGCAGCTTACCTAGCGGGAGCCAGGGAGATACGCAGTATTTT. Its translation: CASSLPSGSQGDTQYF.

V gene TRBV29-1 combines with J gene TRBJ2-1, with 12 bases aligning to TRBD2. The length of the CDR3 is 16 residues. The V and J ends lost 1 base and 4 bases, in that order; junction bases with no gene match: 5. Germline V CDR1 and CDR2: SQVTM, ANQGSEA. The CDR3 region is CSVEGQTSGSYNEQFF. The CDR3 DNA is TGCAGCGTTGAAGGTCAGACTAGCGGGAGTTACAATGAGCAGTTCTTC.

V and J are TRBV27 and TRBJ2-7; 8 nucleotides agree with TRBD1. This CDR3 contains 14 residues. CDR1 and CDR2 from the germline V gene are MNHEY and SMNVEV (reference sequence). J lost 3 bases, V lost 5 bases, and 6 bases had no gene match. CDR3 in amino acids: CASSTRQGIYEQYF. In DNA form, the CDR3 reads TGTGCCAGCAGTACCAGACAGGGGATCTACGAGCAGTACTTC.

The chain couples TRBV28 to TRBJ2-7, with D unresolved. Germline lookup yields CDR1 MDHEN and CDR2 SYDVKM. V dropped 5 bases and J dropped 4 bases, with 15 bases sitting between them. The CDR3 consists of 14 residues. This chain's CDR3 is CASSILLVQYEQYF. The CDR3 nucleotides read TGTGCCAGCAGTATACTCCTGGTACAGTACGAGCAGTACTTC.

The genes are TRBV13 and TRBJ2-7; 14 bases are a match to TRBD2. This CDR3 region has 14 residues. V was pared by 5 bases and J by 9 bases, with 6 bases of the junction left unmatched. CDR1 and CDR2 (germline): PRHDT, FYEKMQ (reference sequence). The DNA of the CDR3 is TGTGCCAGCAGCGAGGGACTAGCGGGAGTCGTGCAGTACTTC. It yields the protein CASSEGLAGVVQYF.

The chain combines TRBV28 with TRBJ2-1, with D hard to call. The V end lost 4 bases, the J end lost 12 bases, and 22 bases lay between the germline ends. The germline V gene has CDR1 MDHEN and CDR2 SYDVKM. CDR3 size: 15 residues. The CDR3 DNA follows: TGTGCCAGCAGTTCTCTAAACCAGAAATATCTAGGGCAGTTCTTC. Protein sequence: CASSSLNQKYLGQFF.

The J gene is TRBJ2-5, the V gene TRBV27; D call uncertain. The last part of the DNA fits TRBJ2-7 better; the J call may be wrong. The CDR3 length is 14 residues. Germline values: CDR1 MNHEY, CDR2 SMNVEV (reference sequence). The CDR3: CASSLSQNSYEQYF. Written as DNA, the CDR3 is TGTGCCAGCAGTTTATCCCAAAACAGCTACGAGCAGTACTTC.

The chain recombines TRBV13 with TRBJ2-7; D assignment may be TRBD1 or TRBD2 (6 bases each). This CDR3 region has 17 residues. The V gene's germline CDR1 is PRHDT and CDR2 FYEKMQ (reference sequence). V was shortened by 5 bases and J by 1 base, with 21 bases between the two germline ends. The chain's CDR3 is CASSPEPVGGESYEQYF. In DNA, the CDR3 is TGTGCCAGCAGCCCGGAGCCCGTGGGGGGCGAATCCTACGAGCAGTACTTC.

V gene TRBV15 combines with J gene TRBJ1-2; D is possibly TRBD1 (5 bases). The CDR3 consists of 18 residues. Trimming took off 1 base at V and 1 base at J, with 19 bases between the two ends. The germline V gene encodes CDR1 LNHNV and CDR2 YYDKDF (reference sequence). For the CDR3, the DNA is TGTGCCACCAGCAGAGCCCAAAGGGACCTACGGCTTAACTATGGCTACACCTTC. It codes for CATSRAQRDLRLNYGYTF.

The chain carries TRBV15 and TRBJ1-2; D ambiguous. There are 16 residues in the CDR3. Trimming stripped 0 bases from V and 4 bases from J, with 15 bases between. Germline assignment: CDR1 LNHNV and CDR2 YYDKDF (reference sequence). CDR3 region: CATSRDGRPGSYGYTF. As DNA, the CDR3 is TGTGCCACCAGCAGAGACGGACGGCCCGGGAGCTATGGCTACACCTTC.

A word on this clone: Additional DNA sequences in this sample encode the identical CDR3. The chain couples TRBV27 to TRBJ2-1; D is ambiguous. Between the trimmed V and J ends, which lost 3 bases and 1 base, there was a span of 7 bases. Germline CDR1 MNHEY, CDR2 SMNVEV (reference sequence). The CDR3 spans 14 residues. For the CDR3, the DNA is TGTGCCAGCAGTTTCTCACCTTCCTACAATGAGCAGTTCTTC. The encoded protein is CASSFSPSYNEQFF.

This clone occurred a few times. This sample also contains other DNA sequences that code for the same CDR3. This chain joins TRBV5-4 and TRBJ2-7; D gene unclear. CDR3 length: 11 residues. CDR1 is SGHNT, CDR2 YYREEE, per germline (reference sequence). V was cut by 5 bases and J by 1 base, with 4 bases left in between. The CDR3 here is CASSSSYEQYF. CDR3 in DNA: TGTGCCAGCAGTTCTTCCTACGAGCAGTACTTC.